Below are 7 T cell receptor beta chains sequenced from a single sample in a study of T cells in Graves' hyperthyroidism and ophthalmopathy. From RNA transcripts, TCR beta CDR3 regions were amplified. With the HTBI primer set, the TCR CDR3 went through a first round of RT-PCR. TCRdb reprocessed the multiplex PCR reads via MiXCR and lists one record per CDR3 protein. The sample holds 90,000 to 120,000 distinct CDR3 sequences, about 15% seen once. The sample comprised blood. These receptors originate from a woman aged 45-65 years with Graves' hyperthyroidism.

This clonotype was found many times. V and J are TRBV20-1 and TRBJ2-1; 10 nucleotides match TRBD2. CDR3 length equals 15 residues. Trimming cost V 5 bases and J 10 bases; bases outside gene matches: 14. Per the germline V gene, CDR1 is DFQATT and CDR2 is SNEGSKA (reference sequence). This chain's CDR3 is CSAEGASGRLGEQFF. The CDR3 DNA sequence: TGCAGTGCTGAAGGGGCTAGCGGGAGACTCGGGGAGCAGTTCTTC.

This clonotype appeared many times. The rearrangement joins TRBV3-1 to TRBJ1-1; the D gene is possibly TRBD1 (5 bases). Trimming removed 3 bases from V and 1 base from J, with 15 bases in between. This CDR3 region has 16 residues. CDR1 and CDR2 (germline): LGHDT, YNNKEL (reference sequence). The CDR3 spells CASSQPQGDGNTEAFF. The CDR3 DNA reads as TGTGCCAGCAGCCAGCCCCAAGGGGATGGGAACACTGAAGCTTTCTTT. Variable domain in full (rest from reference TRBV3-1 and TRBJ1-1): DTAVSQTPKYLVTQMGNDKSIKCEQNLGHDTMYWYKQDSKKFLKIMFSYNNKELIINETVPNRFSPKSPDKAHLNLHINSLELGDSAVYFCASSQPQGDGNTEAFFGQGTRLTVV.

This clonotype was recorded many times. The rearrangement uses TRBV2 and TRBJ2-1; D is undetermined. CDR3 length: 10 amino acids. Looked up from germline, CDR1 is SNHLY and CDR2 is FYNNEI. Trimming cost V 6 bases and J 9 bases, with 6 bases left between them. The CDR3 loop reads CASSGTEQFF. DNA for the CDR3: TGTGCCAGCAGCGGAACTGAGCAGTTCTTC.

The chain employs TRBV20-1 and TRBJ2-3; 7 bases match TRBD2. The J segment lost 1 base and the V segment lost 0 bases, leaving 1 base of the junction unmatched. The V gene's germline CDR1 is DFQATT and CDR2 SNEGSKA (reference sequence). The CDR3 covers 14 residues. CDR3 sequence: CSARDSGGTDTQYF. CDR3 DNA sequence: TGCAGTGCTAGAGACAGCGGGGGCACAGATACGCAGTATTTT.

This clonotype came up many times. The gene calls are TRBV19 and TRBJ1-5, with 7 nucleotides matching TRBD1. With 4 bases clipped from V and 1 base from J, the junction kept 10 bases outside the gene matches. CDR1 is LNHDA and CDR2 is SQIVND in the germline V gene (reference sequence). The CDR3 loop spans 17 amino acids. CDR3 sequence reads: CASSSSNTGESNQPQHF. Written as DNA, the CDR3 is TGTGCCAGTAGTAGCAGTAACACAGGGGAAAGCAATCAGCCCCAGCATTTT.

This clonotype was recorded many times. The CDR3 is CASSYPLAGETYNEQFF. The CDR3 DNA reads as TGTGCCAGCAGCTATCCTCTAGCGGGAGAGACCTACAATGAGCAGTTCTTC. The chain has TRBV11-1 and TRBJ2-1; 10 bases agree with TRBD2. Germline CDR1 and CDR2: SGHAT and FQDESV (reference sequence). The CDR3 spans 17 residues. V lost 4 bases and J lost 2; bases outside the gene matches: 8.

This clonotype was found many times. DNA for the CDR3: TGCGCCAGCAGCCAAGTGGGGACTAGCGGGAACACCGGGGAGCTGTTTTTT. It encodes CASSQVGTSGNTGELFF. The rearrangement joins TRBV4-1 to TRBJ2-2, with 11 bases fitting TRBD2. The CDR3 has 17 residues. J was trimmed by 1 base and V by 1 base; bases with no gene match: 2. Germline loops: CDR1 MGHRA, CDR2 YSYEKL.